This T cell receptor (beta chain) was recorded in a study of blood T cell repertoires in COVID-19. Study-wide context: Acute and convalescent COVID-19 specimens originated in the United States, Italy and Spain.

The method was immunoSEQ multiplex PCR; TCRdb's version includes in-frame clones alone and lacks a portion of them. The sample carries some 330,000 clones, over 75% recorded once. Germline assignment: CDR1 SGHNT and CDR2 YENEEA. The CDR3 consists of 14 residues. Trimming stripped 1 base from V and 1 base from J, with 8 bases between. Recruitment covered under 25 US areas and drew participants whose ages spanned about 18 to 100 years. Cohort assignment relied on participant-reported clinical history. Symptom resolution, clearance, or two negative PCRs marked donors in Cohort 3 as recovered. The chain combines TRBV11-3 with TRBJ2-7; perhaps TRBD1 as D (5 bases). The TCR comes from a man aged 25 to 40 who had recovered from COVID-19. The sequenced sample consisted of PBMCs or T cells enriched from blood (not recorded which). The CDR3 reads CASSLGGTSYEQYF. The CDR3 DNA sequence: TGTGCCAGCAGCTTAGGGGGCACTTCCTACGAGCAGTACTTC. Using reference TRBV11-3 and TRBJ2-7 for the parts outside the CDR3, the full variable domain is EAGVVQSPRYKIIEKKQPVAFWCNPISGHNTLYWYLQNLGQGPELLIRYENEEAVDDSQLPKDRFSAERLKGVDSTLKIQPAELGDSAVYLCASSLGGTSYEQYFGPGTRLTVT.